The entry below describes one T cell receptor beta chain. Produced via immunoSEQ multiplex PCR; TCRdb's table is partial and in-frame only. The sample shows about 76,000 clones, about 81% of them seen only once. These data originate in a study of OX40 agonist ivuxolimab in advanced cancers. This CDR3 is built from 15 residues. V was pared by 2 bases and J by 4 bases, with 15 bases between. Per germline, CDR1 SGDLS and CDR2 YYNGEE. Any history of autoimmune disease or systemic immunosuppression disqualified patients. The chain combines TRBV9 with TRBJ2-5; tentatively, D is TRBD2 (7 bases). The TCR comes from an adult with an advanced solid tumor such as melanoma, head and neck, liver or kidney cancer. The specimen was CD4+ or CD8+ T cells sorted from blood, collected in a trial of the OX40 agonist ivuxolimab. The CDR3 DNA is TGTGCCAGCAGCGTGCTAGAGGGGGAGGGAGAGACCCAGTACTTC. Its translation is CASSVLEGEGETQYF.